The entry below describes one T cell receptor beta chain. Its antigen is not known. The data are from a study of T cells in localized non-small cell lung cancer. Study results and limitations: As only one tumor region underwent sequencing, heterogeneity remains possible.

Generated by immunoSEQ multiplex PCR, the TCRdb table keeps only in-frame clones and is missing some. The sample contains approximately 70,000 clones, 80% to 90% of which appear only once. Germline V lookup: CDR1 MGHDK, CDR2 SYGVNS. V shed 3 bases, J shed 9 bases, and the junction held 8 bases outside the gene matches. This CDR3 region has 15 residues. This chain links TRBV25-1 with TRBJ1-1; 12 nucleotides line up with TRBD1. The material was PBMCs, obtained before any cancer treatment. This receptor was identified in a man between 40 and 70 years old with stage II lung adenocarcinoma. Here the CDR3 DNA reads TGTGCCAGCAGTGACGCCGGGACAGGGGGCGCAAAAGCTTTCTTT. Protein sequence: CASSDAGTGGAKAFF.